This T cell receptor beta chain was identified in a study of STAT5B mutations in CD4+ large granular lymphocyte leukemia. Whole-study findings and limits: CD4-sorted patient repertoires seemed more clonal than healthy CD4+ repertoires. Main leukemic clonotypes were patient-specific, but about 26% appeared at low frequency elsewhere. TRBV06-family usage was enriched in top patient clones (8/27) versus controls (2/35).

The assay was run at survey level. The method was immunoSEQ multiplex PCR; TCRdb's version includes in-frame clones alone and lacks a portion of them. The data show about 40,000 clones, about four fifths seen once. Concerning this clone itself: The antigen is undetermined.

CDR3 length: 16 amino acids. In germline, CDR1 is MNHNS, CDR2 SASEGT. V lost 2 bases and J 7 bases, leaving 18 bases between the germline ends. The sample was CD4+ T cells from blood buffy coats. The receptor was isolated from a human donor in good health. V gene TRBV6-1 combines with J gene TRBJ1-5; a possible D gene is TRBD1 (6 bases). The CDR3 loop is CASSEYGDKLSQPQHF. The CDR3 DNA reads as TGTGCCAGCAGTGAATACGGGGACAAACTATCCCAGCCCCAGCATTTT.